The clone carrying this T cell receptor (beta chain) is medium-sized in the sample. The antigen remains unidentified. Mouse gene names and germline throughout. The read ends 1 residue shy of where the CDR3 ends; the end is completed using the germline J gene. The CDR3 has 14 residues. Between the trimmed V and J ends, which lost 1 base and 3 bases, there was a span of 11 bases. Looked up from germline, CDR1 is NNHNN and CDR2 is SYGAGS (reference sequence). The data were taken from a study of tissue T cells after allogeneic stem cell transplantation. General study results and limits: The study did not identify alloreactive or antigen-specific tissue TCRs, and some clones might be persisting host cells. Across patients, clones rarely overlapped, yet motif clusters were shared tissue-specifically. TCR repertoires tracked anatomic similarity, regardless of disease or transplant status.

As for time point: mouse harvest day 7 after allogeneic transplant. Tail vein injection delivered 10^7 T-cell-depleted bone marrow cells and 10^6 splenic CD5+ T cells. Mice had MHC-mismatched B6 into BALB/c GVHD, sampled day 7 or 14. Sequencing used immunoSEQ multiplex PCR; TCRdb keeps in-frame clones, though not all of them. The table has a few thousand clones, about half seen once; the top ten hold approximately 7%. The TCR comes from a female BALB/c mouse given C57BL/6 T cells with graft-versus-host disease after an allogeneic hematopoietic cell transplant. Sequencing was performed on gut tissue. V usage is TRBV13-2 and J usage is TRBJ2-7; D perhaps matches TRBD2 (7 bases). The CDR3 is CASGDLGASYEQYF. The sequenced part of the CDR3 DNA is TGTGCCAGCGGTGATCTGGGGGCGAGCTATGAACAGTAC.